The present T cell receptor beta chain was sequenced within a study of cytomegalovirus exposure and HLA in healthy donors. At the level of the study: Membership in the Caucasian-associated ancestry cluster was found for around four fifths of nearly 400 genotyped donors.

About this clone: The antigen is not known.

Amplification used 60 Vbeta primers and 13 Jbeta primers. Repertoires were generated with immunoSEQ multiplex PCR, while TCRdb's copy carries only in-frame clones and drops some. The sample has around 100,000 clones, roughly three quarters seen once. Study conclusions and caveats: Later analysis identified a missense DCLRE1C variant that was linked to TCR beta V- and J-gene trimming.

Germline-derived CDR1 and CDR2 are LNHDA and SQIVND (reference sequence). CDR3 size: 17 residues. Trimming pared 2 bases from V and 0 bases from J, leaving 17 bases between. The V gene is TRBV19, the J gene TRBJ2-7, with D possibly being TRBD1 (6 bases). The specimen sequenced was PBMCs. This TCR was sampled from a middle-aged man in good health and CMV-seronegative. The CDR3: CASSIRGRGQSSYEQYF. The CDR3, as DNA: TGTGCCAGTAGTATAAGGGGGAGAGGACAGAGCTCCTACGAGCAGTACTTC.